Presented here are 15 T cell receptor beta chains from one specimen sequenced in a study of blood T cell repertoires in COVID-19. Libraries were prepared by immunoSEQ multiplex PCR; TCRdb keeps only in-frame clonotypes and omits some of them. The sample yields about 80,000 clones, approximately 88% seen once. Material for sequencing was peripheral blood. The receptors stem from an elderly woman with acute or convalescent COVID-19.

V gene TRBV30 combines with J gene TRBJ2-7; 7 nucleotides align to TRBD1. This CDR3 contains 14 residues. J lost 1 base, V lost 4 bases, and 7 bases had no gene match. The germline V gene encodes CDR1 GTSNPN and CDR2 SVGIG (reference sequence). The CDR3 DNA is TGTGCCTGGAACCTCCGGACAGGTTCCTACGAGCAGTACTTC. This sequence encodes CAWNLRTGSYEQYF.

The chain combines TRBV7-9 with TRBJ2-1, with 10 bases matching TRBD2. V gave up 3 bases and J gave up 4 bases; unmatched junction bases: 3. In germline, CDR1 is SEHNR, CDR2 FQNEAQ (reference sequence). This CDR3 region has 15 residues. CDR3 bases: TGTGCCAGCAGCTTGAGCGGGGGGGCTTACAATGAGCAGTTCTTC. Translation gives CASSLSGGAYNEQFF.

The chain employs TRBV3-1 (or the pseudogene TRBV3-2) and TRBJ2-1; TRBD2 matches 11 bases. Germline values: CDR1 LGHDT, CDR2 YNNKEL (reference sequence). CDR3 size: 14 residues. V gave up 8 bases and J gave up 6 bases; unmatched junction bases: 6. Here the CDR3 DNA reads TGTGCCAGCTCCGGGACTAGCGGTTTCAATGAGCAGTTCTTC. Amino acids: CASSGTSGFNEQFF.

The chain joins TRBV5-8 to TRBJ2-6; D is perhaps TRBD1 (7 bases). CDR3 length: 17 amino acids. The germline V and J ends were trimmed by 4 bases and 2 bases, with 16 bases remaining between them. Germline CDR1 SGHTS, CDR2 YDEGEE. Written as DNA, the CDR3 is TGTGCCAGCAGCACGAACAGGGGCGGGACTGGGGCCAACGTCCTGACTTTC. Encoded protein: CASSTNRGGTGANVLTF. Supplemented by reference TRBV5-8 and TRBJ2-6, the full variable domain reads EAGVTQSPTHLIKTRGQQATLRCSPISGHTSVYWYQQALGLGLQFLLWYDEGEERNRGNFPPRFSGRQFPNYSSELNVNALELEDSALYLCASSTNRGGTGANVLTFGAGSRLTVL.

The chain recombines TRBV2 with TRBJ1-6; 11 bases map to TRBD1. Trimming cost V 7 bases and J 13 bases; bases outside gene matches: 15. This CDR3 is built from 16 residues. Germline V gives CDR1 SNHLY, CDR2 FYNNEI. CDR3 region: CASTGDLGQGDLPLHF. The DNA of the CDR3 is TGTGCCAGCACAGGAGATCTGGGACAGGGGGATCTTCCCCTCCACTTT.

The chain's CDR3 is CASSPLTIWGVNSGNTIYF. DNA for the CDR3: TGTGCCAGCAGCCCACTCACCATCTGGGGGGTGAATTCCGGAAACACCATATATTTT. This sequence joins TRBV9 and TRBJ1-3; TRBD1 is a possible D gene (5 bases). The CDR3 contains 19 residues. The V and J ends lost 4 bases and 4 bases respectively, with 27 bases between them. Per germline, CDR1 SGDLS and CDR2 YYNGEE.

The chain links TRBV7-9 to TRBJ1-1; TRBD1 might be the D (6 bases). Trimming pared 1 base from V and 5 bases from J, leaving 17 bases between. From germline, CDR1 is SEHNR and CDR2 FQNEAQ (reference sequence). The CDR3 length is 16 residues. The CDR3 loop reads CASSLGGGNAGTEAFF. CDR3 coding DNA: TGTGCCAGCAGCTTAGGAGGGGGAAACGCAGGGACTGAAGCTTTCTTT.

The V gene is TRBV5-1, the J gene TRBJ2-2; 9 nucleotides line up with TRBD2. The V segment lost 0 bases and the J segment 4 bases; nucleotides outside the gene matches: 7. This CDR3 has 17 residues. Per germline, CDR1 SGHRS and CDR2 YFSETQ. Here the CDR3 reads CASSLALVAGATGELFF. Written as DNA, the CDR3 is TGCGCCAGCAGCTTGGCCCTGGTAGCGGGAGCCACCGGGGAGCTGTTTTTT.

The chain joins TRBV4-3 to TRBJ2-3, with D unresolved. Trimming removed 1 base from V and 0 bases from J, with 14 bases in between. Germline assignment: CDR1 LGHNA and CDR2 YSLEER. The CDR3 has 17 residues. CDR3 sequence (DNA): TGCGCCAGCAGCCAAGGTACTACTATCACTAGCACAGATACGCAGTATTTT. Encoded protein: CASSQGTTITSTDTQYF.

The J gene is TRBJ1-1, the V gene TRBV7-2; 11 nucleotides line up with TRBD1. V shed 7 bases, J shed 1 base, and the junction held 8 bases outside the gene matches. The V gene's germline CDR1 is SGHTA and CDR2 FQGNSA. The CDR3 sequence is 16 residues long. CDR3 residues: CASTLRGQGGNTEAFF. For the CDR3, the DNA is TGTGCCAGCACCCTAAGGGGACAGGGGGGGAACACTGAAGCTTTCTTT.

Comment on this clone: The same CDR3 also results from other DNA sequences found in this sample. V and J are TRBV21-1 and TRBJ1-1. TRBV21-1 corresponds to a pseudogene. The CDR3 length is 17 residues. In DNA form, the CDR3 reads TGTGCCAGCAGCCCCGGGGGGGCGGGGGGGGAGGGCACTGAAGCTTTCTTT. The encoded protein is CASSPGGAGGEGTEAFF.

For the CDR3, the DNA is TGCGCCAGCAGCCTAGGGGGGGATGCACGCACAGATACGCAGTATTTT. Protein sequence: CASSLGGDARTDTQYF. V and J are TRBV4-3 and TRBJ2-3; D is perhaps TRBD2 (7 bases). Germline-derived CDR1 and CDR2 are LGHNA and YSLEER. This CDR3 has 16 amino acids. V shed 4 bases and J shed 1 base, with 15 bases lying between them.

The chain links TRBV5-1 to TRBJ2-5, with no clear D. From germline, CDR1 is SGHRS and CDR2 YFSETQ. With 0 bases removed from V and 5 bases from J, the gap between germline ends came to 5 bases. The CDR3 totals 12 residues. The CDR3 reads CASSLGEETQYF. Here the CDR3 DNA reads TGCGCCAGCAGCTTGGGCGAGGAGACCCAGTACTTC. Together with reference TRBV5-1 and TRBJ2-5, the CDR3 gives the full variable domain: KAGVTQTPRYLIKTRGQQVTLSCSPISGHRSVSWYQQTPGQGLQFLFEYFSETQRNKGNFPGRFSGRQFSNSRSEMNVSTLELGDSALYLCASSLGEETQYFGPGTRLLVL.

The J gene is TRBJ1-2, the V gene TRBV5-4; D not certain. The CDR3 consists of 17 residues. Germline V gene data show CDR1 as SGHNT and CDR2 as YYREEE (reference sequence). Between the trimmed V and J ends, which lost 4 bases and 4 bases, there was a span of 23 bases. The CDR3 bases are TGTGCCAGCAGCCCTGAATTACAACAACGCAGCGGCTATGGCTACACCTTC. Translated: CASSPELQQRSGYGYTF.

V gene TRBV5-1 combines with J gene TRBJ2-1; 13 bases fit TRBD2. CDR1 is SGHRS and CDR2 is YFSETQ in the germline V gene. The CDR3 has 15 amino acids. V gave up 3 bases and J gave up 9 bases; unmatched junction bases: 6. CDR3 DNA: TGCGCCAGCAGCTATACTAGCGGGAGGGCCGGTGAGCAGTTCTTC. It yields the protein CASSYTSGRAGEQFF.